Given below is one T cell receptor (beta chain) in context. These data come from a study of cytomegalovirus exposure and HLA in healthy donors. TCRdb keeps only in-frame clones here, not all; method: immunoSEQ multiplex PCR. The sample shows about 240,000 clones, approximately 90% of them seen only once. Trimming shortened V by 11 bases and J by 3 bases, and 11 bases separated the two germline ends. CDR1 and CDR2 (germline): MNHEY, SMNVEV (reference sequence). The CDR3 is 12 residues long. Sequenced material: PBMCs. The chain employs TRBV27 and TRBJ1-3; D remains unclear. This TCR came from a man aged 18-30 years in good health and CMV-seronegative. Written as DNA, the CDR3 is TGTGCCGCCGGGTATTTTGGAAACACCATATATTTT. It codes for CAAGYFGNTIYF.